The rows below give T cell receptor beta chains drawn from one sample of a study of T cells in pancreatic ductal adenocarcinoma. Clones were sequenced by immunoSEQ multiplex PCR, and TCRdb holds only the in-frame ones, with some missing. The table records over 90,000 clones, about 96% of them present only once. Sequenced: PBMCs. All receptors come from a human donor with pancreatic ductal adenocarcinoma. CDR3s include the opening cysteine and the closing phenylalanine or tryptophan. A D gene is named only where the DNA matches it firmly. The size entry is marked missing in some rows and otherwise reads once, few, many or a size class.

clone_size j_call v_call d_call cdr3_nt cdr3_aa
NA TRBJ2-2 TRBV7-2 NA TGTGCCAGCAGCACATATACCGGGGAGCTGTTTTTT CASSTYTGELFF
NA TRBJ2-7 TRBV6-1 TRBD2 TGTGCCAGCATCTTTGGCGGGAGTCGGTACGAGCAGTACTTC CASIFGGSRYEQYF
NA TRBJ2-3 TRBV29-1 TRBD1 TGCAGCGTCACGACCGGGACAGGGGCGTCGGATACGCAGTATTTT CSVTTGTGASDTQYF
NA TRBJ2-1 TRBV7-3 NA TGTGCCAGCAGCCCCTCCATTAGCGACTACAATGAGCAGTTCTTC CASSPSISDYNEQFF
NA TRBJ2-7 TRBV7-2 TRBD2 TGTGCCAGCAGCTTTTTCACTAGCGGGAGGGACGAGCAGTACTTC CASSFFTSGRDEQYF
NA TRBJ2-2 TRBV6-1 NA TGTGCCAGCAGGGAGGGTGTCGGGGAGCTGTTTTTT CASREGVGELFF
NA TRBJ2-5 TRBV5-1 TRBD2 TGCGCCAGCACCAGGGCGGGAGGCGTTGTGGAGACCCAGTACTTC CASTRAGGVVETQYF
NA TRBJ2-3 TRBV2 NA TGTGCCAGCTCCGAGGCCTACAGCACAGATACGCAGTATTTT CASSEAYSTDTQYF
NA TRBJ1-1 TRBV5-6 TRBD1 TGTGCCAGCAGCTGGAGGGACAGGGGAGAAACTGAAGCTTTCTTT CASSWRDRGETEAFF
NA TRBJ1-5 TRBV19 NA TGTGCCAGTAGTGATTTACAGGGTTTCGGGGATCAGCCCCAGCATTTT CASSDLQGFGDQPQHF
NA TRBJ1-5 TRBV18 NA TGTGCCAGCTCACCACAGGGGGAGGGTCAGCCCCAGCATTTT CASSPQGEGQPQHF
NA TRBJ1-2 TRBV5-1 TRBD1 TGCGCCAGCAGCTTTACCACCGGGACAGGGGGGTCTAACTATGGCTACACCTTC CASSFTTGTGGSNYGYTF
NA TRBJ2-5 TRBV6-5 NA TGTGCCAGCAGTTACAGTCGGGAGACCCAGTACTTC CASSYSRETQYF
NA TRBJ2-5 TRBV2 TRBD2 TGTGCCAGCAAGGGCCAGCGGGAGAGATTAGAGACCCAGTACTTC CASKGQRERLETQYF
NA TRBJ2-1 TRBV6-5 TRBD2 TGTGCCAGCAGTTACGCGGCGCTAGCGGGCAATGAGCAGTTCTTC CASSYAALAGNEQFF
once TRBJ2-1 TRBV29-1 TRBD2 TGCAGCGCCGTGGTTGCGGCGGGAGGGCCAAATGAGCAGTTCTTC CSAVVAAGGPNEQFF
NA TRBJ2-1 TRBV4-2 NA TGTGCCAGCAGCCAAGATGGGGGGAGCTCCTACAATGAGCAGTTCTTC CASSQDGGSSYNEQFF
NA TRBJ1-5 TRBV5-5 NA TGTGCCAGCAGCCCCACTTGGTTGGATCAGCCCCAGCATTTT CASSPTWLDQPQHF
NA TRBJ2-3 TRBV7-2 NA TGTGCCAGCAGCTTTGTCGGGTGGGGCACAGATACGCAGTATTTT CASSFVGWGTDTQYF
NA TRBJ2-7 TRBV18 TRBD2 TGTGCCAGCTCACCACAACGGACTAGCGCCGAGCAGTACTTC CASSPQRTSAEQYF
NA TRBJ2-2 TRBV2 NA TGTGCCAGCAGTGGATCGGGTTCCGGGGAGCTGTTTTTT CASSGSGSGELFF
NA TRBJ2-3 TRBV15 NA TGTGCCACCAGCAGAGGGGAGCCAGATACGCAGTATTTT CATSRGEPDTQYF
NA TRBJ2-1 TRBV7-2 TRBD2 TGTGCCAGCAGCTCCCCGGGACTAGTCTTTGAGCAGTTCTTC CASSSPGLVFEQFF
NA TRBJ2-1 TRBV6-1 NA TGTGCCAGCAGTGAAGACGCGGGCTTCCCCTACAATGAGCAGTTCTTC CASSEDAGFPYNEQFF
NA TRBJ2-7 TRBV30 TRBD2 TGTGCCTGGAGGGCGGGAGGTCCCTACGAGCAGTACTTC CAWRAGGPYEQYF
NA TRBJ2-1 TRBV25-1 TRBD2 TGTGCCAGCAGTGTGGAGCGGGAGGGCTACAATGAGCAGTTCTTC CASSVEREGYNEQFF
NA TRBJ1-1 TRBV7-6 TRBD1 TGTGCCAGCAGTGCTGGGACAGGGGGCAGTGAAGCTTTCTTT CASSAGTGGSEAFF
NA TRBJ2-3 TRBV7-9 NA TGTGCCCCCGCGGCGCCGAGCACAGATACGCAGTATTTT CAPAAPSTDTQYF
NA TRBJ2-5 TRBV28 TRBD1 TGTGCCAGCAGTCACGCCCCGGACAGGGCCAAAGAGACCCAGTACTTC CASSHAPDRAKETQYF
NA TRBJ2-3 TRBV4-1 NA TGCGCCAGCAGCCAGCGGGCGTTCACAGATACGCAGTATTTT CASSQRAFTDTQYF
NA TRBJ1-1 TRBV7-9 NA TGTGCCAGCAGCTCTTGGACAGCACTTGAAGCTTTCTTT CASSSWTALEAFF
NA TRBJ1-2 TRBV13 NA TGTGCCAGCAGCTTAGGGGTGCAGGACTATGGCTACACCTTC CASSLGVQDYGYTF
NA TRBJ2-5 TRBV25-1 NA TGTGCCAGCAGATGGGGGCAGGAGACCCAGTACTTC CASRWGQETQYF
NA TRBJ2-1 TRBV18 NA TGTGCCAGCTACCAAGGACAGTACAATGAGCAGTTCTTC CASYQGQYNEQFF
once TRBJ1-4 TRBV19 NA TGTGCCAGTAGCGCCGGACAGCCAACTAATGAAAAACTGTTTTTT CASSAGQPTNEKLFF